These 20 T cell receptor beta chains were sequenced from one sample in a study of T cells in Graves' hyperthyroidism and ophthalmopathy. Researchers amplified the TCR beta CDR3 regions from RNA transcripts. First-round RT-PCR of the TCR CDR3 relied on the HTBI primer set. TCRdb passed the multiplex PCR reads through MiXCR, listing each CDR3 protein once. The repertoire holds around 340,000 distinct CDR3 sequences, with roughly 17% as singletons. Source material: blood. These receptors all stem from a woman aged 25 to 39 with Graves' hyperthyroidism that later progressed to Graves' ophthalmopathy.

V gene TRBV6-5 combines with J gene TRBJ1-4; no reliable D call. V lost 0 bases and J lost 8, with 13 bases in between. From germline, CDR1 is MNHEY and CDR2 SVGAGI. CDR3 length equals 15 residues. The CDR3 region has the DNA TGTGCCAGCAGTTACTCAGCCCTCGGAGGGGAAAAACTGTTTTTT. Its protein is CASSYSALGGEKLFF.

Details on this clonotype: At one boundary the junction diverges from the germline segment, which might be a read error. The chain uses TRBV15 and TRBJ2-3; D call uncertain. This CDR3 contains 13 residues. The germline V gene has CDR1 LNHNV and CDR2 YYDKDF (reference sequence). The DNA of the CDR3 is TGTGCCACCAGCAGAGATGGCACGGATACGCAGTATTTT. This gives the protein CATSRDGTDTQYF. Variable domain in full (rest from reference TRBV15 and TRBJ2-3): DAMVIQNPRYQVTQFGKPVTLSCSQTLNHNVMYWYQQKSSQAPKLLFHYYDKDFNNEADTPDNFQSRRPNTSFCFLDIRSPGLGDTAMYLCATSRDGTDTQYFGPGTRLTVL.

This clonotype was observed a few times. V is TRBV10-2 and J is TRBJ2-1; D is ambiguous. The CDR3 extends over 13 amino acids. Germline CDR1 and CDR2: WSHSY and SAAADI. Trimming pared 2 bases from V and 6 bases from J, leaving 8 bases between. DNA of the CDR3: TGCGCCAGCAGTGAGGCTTGGGGCAATGAGCAGTTCTTC. Its protein is CASSEAWGNEQFF.

This clonotype was detected a few times. The CDR3 bases are TGTGCCAGCAGCTCGGGACCGCTCACTGAAGCTTTCTTT. Encoded protein: CASSSGPLTEAFF. The chain links TRBV5-6 to TRBJ1-1; a possible D gene is TRBD1 (5 bases). The CDR3 runs to 13 residues. V was clipped by 3 bases and J by 4 bases, with 10 bases between them. Germline CDR1 is SGHDT and CDR2 is YYEEEE.

V usage is TRBV7-9 and J usage is TRBJ1-5; TRBD1 might be the D (6 bases). This CDR3 region has 14 residues. The V gene lost 4 bases and the J gene lost 3 bases, with 10 bases spanning the gap. Germline CDR1 SEHNR, CDR2 FQNEAQ (reference sequence). DNA of the CDR3: TGTGCCAGCAGCTCAGGGGTCGACAATCAGCCCCAGCATTTT. Amino acid sequence: CASSSGVDNQPQHF.

This clonotype has a handful of counts. Since a much larger clone is just one base distant, this may be a read error. The gene calls are TRBV3-1 and TRBJ2-1; D gene ambiguous. The CDR3 has 11 amino acids. V shed 2 bases and J shed 10 bases, with 6 bases lying between them. CDR1 LGHDT and CDR2 YNNKEL come from the germline V gene (reference sequence). The CDR3 bases are TGTGCCAGCAGCCAATCTGACGAGCAGTTCTTC. Translating gives CASSQSDEQFF.

This clonotype was counted at least ten times. The V gene is TRBV19, the J gene TRBJ1-5; D might be TRBD1 (5 bases). CDR1 is LNHDA and CDR2 is SQIVND in the germline V gene (reference sequence). The CDR3 consists of 14 residues. The V end lost 6 bases, the J end lost 4 bases, and 13 bases lay between the germline ends. The CDR3 reads CASRIGADNQPQHF. In DNA form, the CDR3 reads TGTGCCAGTAGAATTGGGGCGGATAATCAGCCCCAGCATTTT.

The chain recombines TRBV15 with TRBJ2-3; D may be TRBD2 (6 bases). Looked up from germline, CDR1 is LNHNV and CDR2 is YYDKDF (reference sequence). V was cut by 1 base and J by 3 bases, with 11 bases left in between. This CDR3 spans 15 amino acids. The CDR3 loop is CATSRVPSVTDTQYF. In DNA form, the CDR3 reads TGTGCCACCAGCAGAGTACCTAGCGTAACAGATACGCAGTATTTT.

Regarding this clonotype: A much more abundant neighbour one base away suggests this may be a read error. This chain connects TRBV15 to TRBJ1-2, with D maybe TRBD1 (5 bases). The germline V and J ends were trimmed by 4 bases and 12 bases, with 12 bases remaining between them. In germline, CDR1 is LNHNV, CDR2 YYDKDF (reference sequence). The CDR3 runs 11 residues. This CDR3 is CATSNGAAHTF. In DNA form, the CDR3 reads TGTGCCACCAGCAACGGGGCGGCTCACACCTTC.

CDR3 sequence: CAIPTAGGDGYTF. CDR3 DNA sequence: TGTGCCATACCGACCGCGGGGGGTGATGGCTACACCTTC. V usage is TRBV10-3 and J usage is TRBJ1-2, with a tentative D call TRBD1 (5 bases). Germline V CDR1 and CDR2: ENHRY, SYGVKD. This CDR3 has 13 residues. Trimming pared 9 bases from V and 6 bases from J, leaving 17 bases between.

This clonotype was recorded at least ten times. This chain connects TRBV7-9 to TRBJ1-2; the D is unclear. CDR1 is SEHNR, CDR2 FQNEAQ, per germline (reference sequence). The V and J ends lost 4 bases and 3 bases respectively, with 15 bases between them. The CDR3 extends over 15 amino acids. CDR3 coding DNA: TGTGCCAGCAGCTCCTACCGATCCCTGGACTATGGCTACACCTTC. It codes for CASSSYRSLDYGYTF.

This sequence joins TRBV7-9 and TRBJ1-1, with D tentatively TRBD1 (6 bases). This CDR3 region has 14 residues. The ends were cut back, 5 bases at V and 4 bases at J, with 14 bases in the middle. The germline V gene has CDR1 SEHNR and CDR2 FQNEAQ (reference sequence). CDR3: CASSAGGGGTEAFF. Written as DNA, the CDR3 is TGTGCCAGCAGCGCAGGAGGGGGTGGCACTGAAGCTTTCTTT.

The sample holds many counts of this clonotype. The genes are TRBV20-1 and TRBJ2-7; 8 bases match TRBD1. The CDR3 totals 16 residues. Trimming took 6 bases from V and 0 from J; bases not matched to a gene: 13. Germline V lookup: CDR1 DFQATT, CDR2 SNEGSKA (reference sequence). The CDR3 reads CSAGPGQDTNSYEQYF. Written as DNA, the CDR3 is TGCAGTGCCGGCCCGGGACAGGACACCAACTCCTACGAGCAGTACTTC.

This clonotype has only a few counts. A much larger clone sits a single nucleotide away, making a read error possible. The chain combines TRBV2 with TRBJ2-5; 12 bases line up with TRBD2. The CDR3 is 15 amino acids. Germline V lookup: CDR1 SNHLY, CDR2 FYNNEI. The CDR3 DNA follows: TGTGCCAGCAGGGCGACTAGCGGGAGAGGGAAGACCCGGTACTTC. Translation: CASRATSGRGKTRYF.

The chain uses TRBV11-2 and TRBJ1-6; D gene ambiguous. Trimming stripped 0 bases from V and 6 bases from J, with 12 bases between. Germline V gene lookup returns CDR1 SGHAT and CDR2 FQNNGV. This CDR3 is 16 amino acids long. Written as DNA, the CDR3 is TGTGCCAGCAGCTTAGATACGAGGGATCTTAATTCACCCCTCCACTTT. Residues: CASSLDTRDLNSPLHF.

This clonotype was seen a few times. For the CDR3, the DNA is TGCGCCAGCAGCACGGACGGGGGAGACTATGGCTACACCTTC. The encoded protein is CASSTDGGDYGYTF. The chain carries TRBV5-1 and TRBJ1-2; D might be TRBD1 (5 bases). Germline V lookup: CDR1 SGHRS, CDR2 YFSETQ. The CDR3 consists of 14 residues. V lost 4 bases to trimming and J lost 3 bases, with 13 bases between them.

This clonotype occurred many times. CDR3: CASSVGGGTYEQYF. In nucleotides, the CDR3 is TGTGCCAGCAGCGTAGGTGGCGGGACCTACGAGCAGTACTTC. The chain carries TRBV9 and TRBJ2-7; weak D call: TRBD2 (6 bases). The CDR3 length is 14 residues. Trimming stripped 0 bases from V and 2 bases from J, with 9 bases between. Germline lookup yields CDR1 SGDLS and CDR2 YYNGEE. Full variable domain (missing parts from reference TRBV9 and TRBJ2-7): DSGVTQTPKHLITATGQRVTLRCSPRSGDLSVYWYQQSLDQGLQFLIQYYNGEERAKGNILERFSAQQFPDLHSELNLSSLELGDSALYFCASSVGGGTYEQYFGPGTRLTVT.

This clonotype has only a few counts. The chain recombines TRBV5-1 with TRBJ2-5; D is undetermined. The CDR3 length is 13 residues. Trimming removed 9 bases at V and 9 bases at J, with 21 bases between. Germline-derived CDR1 and CDR2 are SGHRS and YFSETQ. The CDR3 is CATSSKRSGPQYF. The CDR3, as DNA: TGCGCCACATCCTCGAAGAGGAGTGGGCCCCAGTACTTC.

The rearrangement links TRBV19 to TRBJ2-3; 7 bases match TRBD2. Germline CDR1 is LNHDA and CDR2 is SQIVND (reference sequence). Unmatched junction bases numbered 13, after V lost 6 bases and J lost 4 bases. The CDR3 covers 16 residues. In DNA, the CDR3 is TGTGCCAGTAGAGCCGTAGCGGGTCCTGCCTCAGATACGCAGTATTTT. Translated, it gives CASRAVAGPASDTQYF.

With regard to this clonotype: One base away lies a much larger clone, so this may be a sequencing read error. The genes are TRBV19 and TRBJ2-7; a weak D match, TRBD1 (5 bases). The length of the CDR3 is 17 residues. The germline CDR1 and CDR2 sequences are LNHDA and SQIVND (reference sequence). In DNA form, the CDR3 reads TGTACCAGTAGTTCGGAATACACGACAGCACAACACTACGAGCAGTACTTC. Translated, it gives CTSSSEYTTAQHYEQYF.